This T cell receptor beta chain derives from a study of OX40 agonist ivuxolimab in advanced cancers. Concerning the study at large: Ivuxolimab was an agonistic, fully human IgG2 monoclonal antibody directed against OX40 (CD134), a costimulatory receptor. Intravenous ivuxolimab was administered to patients every 2 weeks at six dose levels: 0.01, 0.1, 0.3, 1.5, 3 and 10 mg/kg. Of the roughly 52 dose-escalation patients, hepatocellular carcinoma was present in 19, melanoma in around 15, renal cell carcinoma in 9 and head and neck cancer in 9. A male proportion of 82.7% and a mean age of roughly 58 years, ranging from 23 to 79, were recorded for the dose-escalation cohort. Patients were allowed to have had prior anti-PD-1, anti-PD-L1 or anti-CTLA-4 therapy, and approximately 39% of the dose-escalation patients had been treated with checkpoint inhibitors. Partial responses occurred in three dose-escalation patients, of whom one had hepatocellular carcinoma and two had cutaneous melanoma. The purpose of peripheral TCRbeta sequencing was to test whether ivuxolimab changed TCR sequence diversity and led to clonal T-cell expansion. The monotherapy dose-escalation portion (N ≈ 52 patients) of the phase I ivuxolimab trial is reported in the paper. General study outcomes and caveats: Low levels of normalized T-cell clonal expansion were also seen in some nonresponding patients. The antigen specificity of the clonally expanded peripheral T cells was not determined. At doses from 0.1 to 3.0 mg/kg, clonal expansion was seen in both CD4+ and CD8+ blood T cells between baseline and week 6. After ivuxolimab, CD8+ T cells had more expanded clones than CD4+ T cells on average. In the 0.1-3.0 mg/kg groups, partial responders had among the lowest normalized peripheral clonal expansion, particularly in CD8+ T cells.

For this clone: The clone's antigen remains unknown. Base qualities are not at hand, and no much larger clone is one base apart.

Genomic DNA was extracted from sorted cells for sequencing of the TCRbeta CDR3 region. TCRbeta CDR3 regions were sequenced using the immunoSEQ Assay. TCRdb mirrors the immuneACCESS table, restricted to in-frame sequences. Some clones are absent from its copies; in checked studies, under half trace to an unresolved V gene, and the reason for the others is unknown. The sample records just over 90,000 clones, 94% of which are singletons. Of the sample, 2.6% falls within the top ten clones. Patients with autoimmune disease history or receiving systemic immunosuppression were excluded from the trial. In every dose cohort, peripheral blood was drawn for TCR sequencing at baseline, cycle 4 day 1, and cycle 7 day 1. Samples were obtained from an open-label, multicenter, first-in-human phase I dose-escalation trial of ivuxolimab. Adults with locally advanced or metastatic melanoma, renal cell carcinoma, hepatocellular carcinoma or head and neck squamous cell carcinoma were enrolled in the trial. CD4+ and CD8+ T cells were sorted separately from peripheral blood before TCR sequencing.

The source of this sequence is an adult with an advanced solid tumor such as melanoma, head and neck, liver or kidney cancer. The starting material was CD4+ or CD8+ T cells sorted from blood, obtained in a trial of the OX40 agonist ivuxolimab.

The CDR3 region: CASSFERGEDEKLFF. The DNA sequence is TGTGCCAGCAGCTTCGAACGGGGGGAGGATGAAAAACTGTTTTTT. The chain joins TRBV7-9 to TRBJ1-4; tentative D gene TRBD1, with 5 bases matching. The CDR3 covers 15 residues, taking in both the cysteine and the phenylalanine. Just the 45-base CDR3 DNA is kept, in frame starting at base 1. The trim is 3 bases for V and 6 bases for J, with a gap of 14 bases between the germline ends. Per the germline V gene (reference sequence), SEHNR is the CDR1 and FQNEAQ is the CDR2.